This T cell receptor beta chain was recovered during a study of T cells in Graves' hyperthyroidism and ophthalmopathy. Researchers amplified the TCR beta CDR3 regions from RNA transcripts. A set of HTBI primers served as the primers for a first-round RT-PCR of the TCR CDR3. A single record per CDR3 protein comes from TCRdb applying MiXCR to the multiplex PCR reads. The sample records hundreds of thousands of distinct CDR3 sequences, 14% to 15% being singletons. Active moderate-to-severe ophthalmopathy, Clinical Activity Score at least 3, NOSPECS at least 4, under 3 months' duration. PBMCs were derived from 9.5 to 10 ml fresh peripheral blood. Regarding the study as a whole: Most thyroid clonotypes expanded above 0.001 appeared in blood too. Onset of ophthalmopathy came a median 6.5 months after the model predicted it.

The sample holds many counts of this clonotype. The antigen remains undetermined. Trimming at V came to 6 bases and at J to 4 bases, leaving 3 bases not matched to a gene. This CDR3 is built from 13 residues. Germline assignment: CDR1 MNHEY and CDR2 SMNVEV (reference sequence). The clonotype was recovered from a man between 18 and 35 years old with Graves' ophthalmopathy. The specimen sequenced was blood. The V call is TRBV27, the J call TRBJ2-7; 10 nucleotides agree with TRBD1. The CDR3 reads CASRWTGGYEQYF. In DNA form, the CDR3 reads TGTGCCAGCAGGTGGACAGGGGGTTACGAGCAGTACTTC.